This T cell receptor (beta chain) is drawn from a study of cytomegalovirus exposure and HLA in healthy donors listed by TCRdb under 2017. For the wider study: An earlier analysis of roughly 500 of the donors reported around 280 Gb of sequence data and 90 million to 120 million unique TCR beta sequences obtained from around 190 million T cells. The study profiled the T cell repertoires of 500 to 800 subjects by immunosequencing and related them to cytomegalovirus serostatus. The study aimed to test whether cataloging public T cell receptors could reveal signatures of past pathogen exposure. An early release that covered 500 to 800 HLA-typed donors contained approximately 320 gigabases of sequencing data and about 93 million unique TCR sequences. Typing coverage differed by locus: A, B, C, DRB1 and DQB1 were typed in roughly 620-640 donors, DQA1 in 522, DPA1 in nearly 610, and DPB1 in just under 490. Of the approximately 370 genotyped donors, 80% to 90% were placed in the genetic ancestry cluster associated with self-reported Caucasian donors. Across some 400 genotyped donors of the cohort, an average of approximately 220,000 unique TCR beta nucleotide sequences per donor were sequenced, and roughly 20% of those sequences were non-productive. Along with the approximately 700-subject first cohort, a separate validation cohort of about 110 different subjects was used. HLA typing covered class I and class II loci at four-digit resolution. An earlier analysis of around 580 of the donors used high-throughput TCR beta sequencing to judge whether each TCR beta V gene segment behaved as functional or pseudogenic. The later analysis used no new phenotypic data to find candidate immune exposures, relying instead on TCR beta sequences and their occurrence across donors. A later genetic analysis took genome-wide SNP genotypes for about 55% of the 666 donors and used that subset as a discovery cohort. The study combined high-throughput TCR immunosequencing, statistical association of individual TCRs with disease status, and machine learning to predict cytomegalovirus infection status. Donor age, sex, ethnicity and CMV serostatus were compiled alongside the repertoire data. All discovery cohort repertoires had been generated using a single sequencing platform. In a later analysis, previously published TCR beta repertoires from more than 500 donors were re-analyzed and high-resolution HLA genotyping was added so that TCR occurrence patterns could be studied. Four to six DR-DQ haplotypes were handled as single units for association and clustering, since linkage in the cohort was strong.

The library came from the immunoSEQ multiplex PCR assay. For the multiplex PCR, a mixture combining 60 forward primers for TCR Vbeta segments and 13 reverse primers for TCR Jbeta segments was used. Amplification of the CDR3 region of rearranged TCR beta genes was performed with a multiplex PCR assay on genomic DNA. The amplified TCR beta libraries were sequenced on the Illumina HiSeq System as 87-base-pair reads. In the paper's pipeline: In a later analysis, approximately 74 million unique TCR beta chains were counted across the roughly 670 repertoires, and around 11 million of these chains were shared by at least two donors. Raw reads were error-corrected and collapsed into unique sequences by a nearest-neighbor algorithm in which closely related sequences were merged to remove PCR and sequencing errors. Alignment of CDR3 sequences to IMGT reference sequences was used to assign V, D and J gene segments. For a sequence to be retained, a match of at least six nucleotides to both a V gene segment and a J gene segment was required. A rearrangement was called productive if the CDR3 had no stop codons and remained in frame with V and J, and every other rearrangement was called non-productive. CDR3 was defined according to IMGT convention as the region running from the second conserved V-encoded cysteine to the conserved J-encoded phenylalanine. Sequences without an unambiguous match to a single V gene segment were excluded from the earlier analysis of several hundred of the donors. In an earlier analysis of approximately 610 of the donors, V segments were called functional above 56.7% productive rearrangements and were called segregating when the between-donor standard deviation exceeded 5%. A statistical classification framework was built to diagnose cytomegalovirus status from the catalog of TCR beta chain sequences. In a later analysis, V and J genes were assigned by comparing TCR nucleotide sequences against IMGT/GENE-DB human TR gene sequences. Using the TCRdist pipeline, a later analysis assigned CDR3 sequences along with most-parsimonious VDJ recombination scenarios. In a later analysis, each TCR beta chain was defined by its CDR3 amino acid sequence together with its V-gene family, and reads lacking a unique V-gene family were excluded. In a later analysis, 450 to 600 highly shared, low-generation-probability nucleotide sequences were removed to address suspected cross-contamination and a sequencing artifact. For each public chain, a later analysis derived a clonal expansion index from normalized ranks of inferred template counts within each repertoire. In a later analysis, generation probabilities were computed using a VDJ recombination model fitted to out-of-frame rearrangements, and the results were checked against IGoR. In a later analysis, hypergeometric tests were used to score TCR-TCR, TCR-HLA and TCR-CMV co-occurrence, with a repertoire-size bias correction applied to TCR pairs. A later analysis estimated false discovery rates by permuting HLA or CMV assignments 20 times. In a later analysis, co-occurring TCRs were grouped with DBSCAN, and TCRdist sequence similarity was added when clustering was performed within HLA-allele-positive subsets. Repertoires with fewer than 30,000 or more than 120,000 public chains, plus five repertoires with anomalous nucleotide sharing, were excluded from co-occurrence clustering. In TCRdb, the immuneACCESS table is reduced to in-frame sequences with V and J assigned. These tables do not hold every clone; where another copy was compared, an unresolved V gene accounts for under half, and the others remain unexplained. The V and J calls and clone size come from that table; D and trimming were worked out from the DNA. The sample includes some 150,000 clones, with under 90% observed a single time. The biggest ten clones account for more than 2% of the sample.

With regard to this clone: The antigen this receptor binds is unknown. Per-base quality was not reported, and no clone a single base away is much larger than it.

The cohort comprised around 690 healthy bone marrow donors. Cohort members were all nominally healthy when sampled, although unrecorded immune exposures were likely present. The donor tested CMV seronegative, placing the donor among the 300 to 400 seronegative members of the cohort. A peripheral blood sample was provided by each donor, and peripheral blood mononuclear cells were used for TCR beta sequencing. The Qiagen DNeasy Blood Extraction Kit was used to extract genomic DNA from the blood cell samples. Here is what the overall study found, with its caveats: Seventeen rarely observed V segments, including chromosome 9 orphons, were excluded from the earlier analysis of several hundred of the donors because counts were too low. In a later analysis, the rate of TCR association differed among HLA loci, with DRB1 alleles having the most associated TCRs and HLA-C alleles having the fewest. Presence/absence analyses assumed roughly uniform sequencing depth across donors, an assumption that may not hold. A later analysis found that HLA-associated TCR beta chains were more clonally expanded and had lower generation probabilities than equally common non-associated chains. In a later analysis, most CMV-associated TCR beta chains were found to appear HLA-restricted, with HLA associations seemingly driven largely by CMV exposure. A further reported finding was that TCR beta sequences accurately predicted the HLA-A and HLA-B alleles for most subjects in the first cohort. While some public TCRs were present in many individuals, most TCR sequences turned up only very rarely across donors. A later genetic analysis reported fewer N-insertions in productive TCRs among donors in an Asian-associated ancestry cluster than the roughly 700-donor mean. The classifier was reported to diagnose cytomegalovirus status with high specificity and sensitivity in both the original and validation cohorts. A group of highly shared sequence variants was considered likely to be a technical artifact of the sequencing pipeline. Because HLA typing was unavailable for some donors at each locus, only the typed subset was used in association tests. Linkage disequilibrium might explain the correlated functional status among segregating V segments, but an unknown experimental factor could not be excluded. In a later analysis, some 18,000 TCR beta sequences were associated with specific HLA alleles at a false discovery rate of 0.05. The authors suggested that the approach could potentially be extended to other disease states and immunological phenotypes. A few of the identified cytomegalovirus-associated TCR beta chains were confirmed in vitro to be specific for cytomegalovirus antigens. Broadly in line with IMGT annotations, most TCR beta V segments showed up in productive rearrangements about 87% or about 30% of the time in an earlier analysis of 587 of the donors. Immune exposure information for the cohort was limited to CMV serostatus. The study gave a list of 150 to 200 TCR beta chains associated with cytomegalovirus. A later analysis reported that several top co-occurrence clusters appeared linked to parvovirus B19, influenza, CMV and Epstein-Barr virus. A later genetic analysis associated a missense DCLRE1C variant with V-gene and J-gene trimming of TCR beta chains, and an independent cohort replicated the association. Only TCR beta chains were sequenced in this cohort, and the absence of alpha or paired-chain data limited detectable features. The 87-base-pair reads could not distinguish some IMGT-functional V segments, including TRBV6-2 and TRBV6-3, so those segments were excluded. Strong co-occurrence of HLA alleles, especially DR and DQ, made assigning TCR associations to individual alleles difficult.

Inclusive of the bounding cysteine and phenylalanine, the CDR3 is 15 residues long. Only the CDR3 portion is preserved as DNA: 45 bases, with reading frame beginning at the first base. Taken from the germline V gene (reference sequence), the CDR1 and CDR2 loops are SEHNR and FQNEAQ. V is shortened by 5 bases, J by 4 bases, and the region joining them spans 18 bases. Recombination connected TRBV7-9 to TRBJ2-7; matching of 6 bases hints at TRBD1 as the D gene. This receptor was identified in a boy under 10 years old in good health and CMV-seronegative. The source material was PBMCs. The CDR3 amino acid sequence is: CASSPRQGDNYEQYF. The DNA sequence is given as TGTGCCAGCAGCCCGAGACAAGGGGACAATTACGAGCAGTACTTC.